One and the same sample provided the 21 T cell receptor beta chains below, sequenced in a study of human T cells and chemical hapten exposure. MiXCR, run by TCRdb on the RACE reads, gives a single entry per CDR3 protein. The sample shows fewer than 350,000 distinct CDR3 sequences, around 7.3% of them seen only once. Regarding time point: pre-sensitization, week 0. Noted treatment: therapeutic diphenylcyclopropenone sensitization with weekly scalp DPC. This material consisted of whole blood, taken in connection with sensitization to the hapten diphenylcyclopropenone (DPC). Source of these receptors: a man aged 18 to 30 with alopecia areata. Some clones in this sample may be carry-over from other donors' samples.

This clonotype was detected a few times. The DNA of the CDR3 is TGTGCCAGCAGTTACTCTTGGGGGCAGGGAAAGACCCAGTACTTC. Translating gives CASSYSWGQGKTQYF. V gene TRBV6-5 combines with J gene TRBJ2-5, with a possible D match to TRBD1 (6 bases). The CDR3 extends over 15 amino acids. Germline assignment: CDR1 MNHEY and CDR2 SVGAGI. V was pared by 0 bases and J by 6 bases, with 14 bases between.

A word on this clonotype: A much bigger clone sits one base away, suggesting this may be a read error. The rearrangement uses TRBV9 and TRBJ1-3, with D hard to call. Germline V CDR1 and CDR2: SGDLS, YYNGEE. V lost 2 bases and J 0 bases, leaving 12 bases between the germline ends. CDR3 length: 16 residues. CDR3 coding DNA: TGTGCCAGCAGCGTTCAGTCGGGAGACTCTGGAAACACCATATATTTT. Its protein product is CASSVQSGDSGNTIYF.

This clonotype was counted many times. V gene TRBV5-1 combines with J gene TRBJ1-1, with no clear D. The germline V and J ends were trimmed by 1 base and 1 base, with 8 bases remaining between them. The length of the CDR3 is 14 residues. Germline V gene lookup returns CDR1 SGHRS and CDR2 YFSETQ. Here the CDR3 DNA reads TGCGCCAGCAGCTTGAGCAGCACGAACACTGAAGCTTTCTTT. Translated, it gives CASSLSSTNTEAFF.

Only a few counts were recorded for this clonotype. This sequence joins TRBV10-3 and TRBJ2-2; weak D call: TRBD2 (6 bases). Trimming took 7 bases from V and 4 from J, leaving 13 bases between them. The germline V gene has CDR1 ENHRY and CDR2 SYGVKD. The CDR3 has 14 residues. Written as DNA, the CDR3 is TGTGCCATCACGGGCGGGGAGAGCACCGGGGAGCTGTTTTTT. This gives the protein CAITGGESTGELFF.

This clonotype was seen more than once but under ten times. At one of its ends the junction is not consistent with the germline gene, which may arise from a read error. The chain joins TRBV4-3 to TRBJ2-7; 12 bases agree with TRBD2. Germline V gives CDR1 LGHNA, CDR2 YSLEER. This CDR3 region has 16 residues. The CDR3 spells CASSQVLAGGSRPLSF. The CDR3 DNA follows: TGCGCCAGCAGCCAAGTTCTAGCGGGGGGGTCACGACCACTGAGCTTC.

Only a few counts were recorded for this clonotype. The rearrangement links TRBV3-1 to TRBJ2-1; the D gene is possibly TRBD2 (5 bases). Germline V gene data show CDR1 as LGHDT and CDR2 as YNNKEL (reference sequence). Trimming took off 0 bases at V and 4 bases at J, with 10 bases between the two ends. The CDR3 runs 15 residues. The CDR3 coding sequence is TGTGCCAGCAGCCAAGAATCGGCGGGTTACAATGAGCAGTTCTTC. Its protein product is CASSQESAGYNEQFF.

This clonotype has more than one count but fewer than ten. The chain links TRBV3-1 to TRBJ1-1, with D unresolved. The V gene lost 4 bases and the J gene lost 3 bases, with 9 bases spanning the gap. This CDR3 contains 13 residues. Germline V gene data show CDR1 as LGHDT and CDR2 as YNNKEL (reference sequence). The CDR3 here is CASSRGVDTEAFF. DNA of the CDR3: TGTGCCAGCAGCCGTGGGGTTGACACTGAAGCTTTCTTT.

The chain carries TRBV10-3 and TRBJ2-7, with a weak D call TRBD1 (6 bases). Trimming took off 6 bases at V and 0 bases at J, with 12 bases between the two ends. CDR3 length equals 14 residues. Germline lookup yields CDR1 ENHRY and CDR2 SYGVKD. The CDR3 DNA reads TGTGCCATCAGAAGGACAGCGAGCTCCTACGAGCAGTACGTC. Translated, it gives CAIRRTASSYEQYV.

The chain couples TRBV7-3 to TRBJ1-2; D is unresolved. The CDR3 totals 17 residues. CDR1 is SGHTA, CDR2 FQGTGA, per germline. Deletions cut 6 bases from V and 0 bases from J, with 20 bases between. The CDR3 sequence: CASRNSGRIFANYGYTF. CDR3 in DNA: TGTGCCAGCAGGAACTCGGGCAGGATTTTCGCTAACTATGGCTACACCTTC.

This clonotype was seen repeatedly, ten times or more. The chain carries TRBV29-1 and TRBJ2-7; D ambiguous. CDR3 size: 12 residues. CDR1 and CDR2 (germline): SQVTM, ANQGSEA. The V gene lost 3 bases and the J gene lost 2 bases, with 8 bases spanning the gap. The CDR3: CSVETGPYEQYV. The CDR3 DNA sequence: TGCAGCGTTGAGACCGGGCCCTACGAGCAGTACGTC.

This clonotype came up a few times. The rearrangement links TRBV11-2 to TRBJ2-1, with 9 positions matching TRBD2. There are 16 residues in the CDR3. Germline-derived CDR1 and CDR2 are SGHAT and FQNNGV. Losses at the gene ends were 6 bases for V and 0 bases for J; bases not matched to a gene: 6. The CDR3 sequence is CASRNQRGASYNEQFF. The DNA of the CDR3 is TGTGCCAGCAGGAACCAGCGGGGGGCCTCCTACAATGAGCAGTTCTTC.

Only a few counts were recorded for this clonotype. The chain couples TRBV7-2 to TRBJ2-7; no clear D. The V gene's germline CDR1 is SGHTA and CDR2 FQGNSA. The V gene lost 3 bases and the J gene lost 3 bases, with 9 bases spanning the gap. The CDR3 is 13 residues long. The CDR3 sequence: CASSFEYLYEQYF. Here the CDR3 DNA reads TGTGCCAGCAGCTTCGAATACCTCTACGAGCAGTACTTC. The full variable domain, with the rest looked up from reference TRBV7-2 and TRBJ2-7, is GAGVSQSPSNKVTEKGKDVELRCDPISGHTALYWYRQSLGQGLEFLIYFQGNSAPDKSGLPSDRFSAERTGGSVSTLTIQRTQQEDSAVYLCASSFEYLYEQYFGPGTRLTVT.

The table lists this clonotype with a few counts. The V and J genes are TRBV6-2 or TRBV6-3 and TRBJ1-1; no reliable D call. Trimming pared 8 bases from V and 3 bases from J, leaving 13 bases between. The germline V gene has CDR1 MNHEY and CDR2 SVGEGT. The CDR3 is made up of 13 amino acids. In nucleotides, the CDR3 is TGTGCCAGCGGACCCGAAGGGTACACTGAAGCTTTCTTT. Translation: CASGPEGYTEAFF.

This clonotype was recorded many times. V and J are TRBV20-1 and TRBJ2-5; D remains ambiguous. CDR1 is DFQATT, CDR2 SNEGSKA, per germline (reference sequence). V shed 0 bases and J shed 2 bases, with 13 bases lying between them. The CDR3 loop spans 15 amino acids. CDR3 sequence reads: CSARDLGSGQETQYF. As DNA, the CDR3 is TGCAGTGCTAGAGATTTGGGCAGTGGACAAGAGACCCAGTACTTC.

V gene TRBV10-3 combines with J gene TRBJ2-3; TRBD2 matches 8 bases. Germline-derived CDR1 and CDR2 are ENHRY and SYGVKD. The CDR3 extends over 17 amino acids. With 7 bases clipped from V and 1 base from J, the junction kept 13 bases outside the gene matches. The CDR3 nucleotides are TGTGCCATCACCACCACCCTGAGCGGGGGCGGCACAGATACGCAGTATTTT. Translating gives CAITTTLSGGGTDTQYF.

The gene calls are TRBV5-1 and TRBJ2-2, with a weak D call TRBD1 (6 bases). The CDR3 extends over 16 amino acids. Germline CDR1 reads SGHRS; CDR2 reads YFSETQ. Deletions cut 2 bases from V and 1 base from J, with 12 bases between. CDR3 coding DNA: TGCGCCAGCAGCTTCTCAGGGGCTCGGAACACCGGGGAGCTGTTTTTT. Its protein is CASSFSGARNTGELFF.

V usage is TRBV15 and J usage is TRBJ1-2, with D unresolved. Germline V lookup: CDR1 LNHNV, CDR2 YYDKDF (reference sequence). This CDR3 is 15 amino acids long. With 0 bases removed from V and 4 bases from J, the gap between germline ends came to 12 bases. The CDR3 here is CATSREAGRSYGYTF. The DNA for the CDR3 is TGTGCCACCAGCAGAGAGGCAGGAAGATCCTATGGCTACACCTTC.

This rearrangement joins TRBV20-1 to TRBJ1-5; D not resolved. The CDR3 totals 13 residues. The germline V gene encodes CDR1 DFQATT and CDR2 SNEGSKA (reference sequence). CDR3 sequence reads: CINRPYSNQPQHF. CDR3 nucleotide sequence: TGCATCAATAGACCGTATAGCAATCAGCCCCAGCATTTT.

The rearrangement links TRBV20-1 to TRBJ2-5, with a tentative D call TRBD1 (6 bases). V was clipped by 5 bases and J by 4 bases, with 14 bases between them. The length of the CDR3 is 13 residues. Per germline, CDR1 DFQATT and CDR2 SNEGSKA (reference sequence). In DNA, the CDR3 is TGCAGTGCTGGGCAGGGGAGAGGAGAGACCCAGTACTTC. Protein product: CSAGQGRGETQYF.

This clonotype showed up just a few times. This chain connects TRBV10-3 to TRBJ2-3; D not resolved. The germline V and J ends were trimmed by 0 bases and 2 bases, with 6 bases remaining between them. Germline CDR1 is ENHRY and CDR2 is SYGVKD. The CDR3 is 14 amino acids. The CDR3 spells CAISESVFTDTQYF. For the CDR3, the DNA is TGTGCCATCAGTGAGTCGGTCTTCACAGATACGCAGTATTTT.

This clonotype appeared many times. The J gene is TRBJ1-3, the V gene TRBV4-1, with D perhaps TRBD1 (5 bases). Trimming pared 4 bases from V and 1 base from J, leaving 20 bases between. Per the germline V gene, CDR1 is MGHRA and CDR2 is YSYEKL. The CDR3 runs 18 residues. CDR3 DNA sequence: TGCGCCAGCAGCCGAGTCCTGGGACGGGAGATTTCTGGAAACACCATATATTTT. It is translated as CASSRVLGREISGNTIYF.